The 25 T cell receptor beta chains reported below all come from one sample, sequenced in a study of T cell responses to AZD1222 COVID-19 vaccine. TCRdb's table, derived via immunoSEQ multiplex PCR, lists solely in-frame clones and lacks some. In the table there are some 180,000 clones, roughly 88% of which are singletons. The sequenced sample was peripheral blood, obtained on day 0 of AZD1222 vaccination. All receptors derive from an adult in good health.

V is TRBV4-3 and J is TRBJ1-1, with a tentative D call TRBD1 (5 bases). Germline V CDR1 and CDR2: LGHNA, YSLEER. The CDR3 totals 13 residues. Trimming removed 4 bases at V and 1 base at J, with 7 bases between. The CDR3, as DNA: TGCGCCAGCAGCCTAGGACAGAACACTGAAGCTTTCTTT. Residues: CASSLGQNTEAFF.

The rearrangement joins TRBV28 to TRBJ1-4; a possible D gene is TRBD1 (5 bases). V was pared by 6 bases and J by 5 bases, with 16 bases between. This CDR3 contains 15 residues. Germline V CDR1 and CDR2: MDHEN, SYDVKM. DNA of the CDR3: TGTGCCAGCAGCCCCCGGCGGGGCGTAAATGAAAAACTGTTTTTT. Protein product: CASSPRRGVNEKLFF.

The rearrangement links TRBV19 to TRBJ1-2; 7 bases align to TRBD1. The length of the CDR3 is 14 residues. V shed 2 bases, J shed 8 bases, and the junction held 8 bases outside the gene matches. CDR1 LNHDA and CDR2 SQIVND come from the germline V gene (reference sequence). The CDR3 DNA reads as TGTGCCAGTAGTATAAACGACAGGGCATCCGGCTACACCTTC. Translation gives CASSINDRASGYTF. The full variable domain, completed using reference TRBV19 and TRBJ1-2, is DGGITQSPKYLFRKEGQNVTLSCEQNLNHDAMYWYRQDPGQGLRLIYYSQIVNDFQKGDIAEGYSVSREKKESFPLTVTSAQKNPTAFYLCASSINDRASGYTFGSGTRLTVV.

The chain combines TRBV30 with TRBJ1-2, with a tentative D call TRBD1 (6 bases). Trimming removed 0 bases from V and 0 bases from J, with 20 bases in between. The CDR3 covers 18 residues. In germline, CDR1 is GTSNPN, CDR2 SVGIG (reference sequence). Here the CDR3 DNA reads TGTGCCTGGAGTGTACGCGAGACAGGACTCCGAGCTAACTATGGCTACACCTTC. It translates to CAWSVRETGLRANYGYTF.

The rearrangement links TRBV18 to TRBJ1-2; TRBD1 is a possible D gene (5 bases). Germline-derived CDR1 and CDR2 are KGHSH and LQKENI. The CDR3 consists of 14 residues. The germline V and J ends were trimmed by 1 base and 9 bases, with 15 bases remaining between them. The CDR3 loop is CASSPLQRGGSYTF. The DNA of the CDR3 is TGTGCCAGCTCACCACTACAAAGGGGCGGTAGCTACACCTTC.

The J gene is TRBJ2-1, the V gene TRBV14; 9 nucleotides line up with TRBD1. Trimming cost V 5 bases and J 8 bases; bases outside gene matches: 4. CDR1 SGHDN and CDR2 FVKESK come from the germline V gene. This CDR3 has 13 residues. This CDR3 reads CASSWDRVYEQFF. The CDR3 DNA reads TGTGCCAGCAGCTGGGACAGGGTTTATGAGCAGTTCTTC.

J is TRBJ1-3 and V is TRBV9; TRBD1 aligns across 7 bases. The CDR3 is 17 amino acids. Trimming at V came to 3 bases and at J to 1 base, leaving 10 bases not matched to a gene. CDR1 is SGDLS, CDR2 YYNGEE, per germline. Written as DNA, the CDR3 is TGTGCCAGCAGCGCCACCAACAGGGGAAGTTCTGGAAACACCATATATTTT. It codes for CASSATNRGSSGNTIYF.

The chain is built from TRBV9 and TRBJ2-7, with D possibly being TRBD1 or TRBD2 (6 bases each). The CDR3 contains 13 residues. Germline assignment: CDR1 SGDLS and CDR2 YYNGEE. Trimming took 3 bases from V and 6 from J, leaving 13 bases between them. This CDR3 is CASSGLQGGEQYF. CDR3 nucleotide sequence: TGTGCCAGCAGCGGTTTACAGGGAGGCGAGCAGTACTTC.

The genes are TRBV5-1 and TRBJ1-6; a possible D gene is TRBD1 (5 bases). V was pared by 7 bases and J by 5 bases, with 10 bases between. The CDR3 length is 13 residues. From germline, CDR1 is SGHRS and CDR2 YFSETQ. The CDR3 DNA follows: TGCGCCAGCCAGGGTAGCGATAATTCACCCCTCCACTTT. Translating it yields CASQGSDNSPLHF.

This chain joins TRBV19 and TRBJ1-1; D gene uncertain. Trimming removed 10 bases at V and 0 bases at J, with 15 bases between. Germline CDR1 LNHDA, CDR2 SQIVND (reference sequence). The CDR3 length is 14 residues. Written as DNA, the CDR3 is TGTGCCACCTCTACTAGGACGGTGAACACTGAAGCTTTCTTT. Its translation is CATSTRTVNTEAFF. Supplemented by reference TRBV19 and TRBJ1-1, the full variable domain reads DGGITQSPKYLFRKEGQNVTLSCEQNLNHDAMYWYRQDPGQGLRLIYYSQIVNDFQKGDIAEGYSVSREKKESFPLTVTSAQKNPTAFYLCATSTRTVNTEAFFGQGTRLTVV.

The chain is built from TRBV30 and TRBJ1-4, with a possible D match to TRBD1 (5 bases). Trimming pared 1 base from V and 0 bases from J, leaving 6 bases between. The CDR3 contains 14 residues. Germline CDR1 GTSNPN, CDR2 SVGIG (reference sequence). Here the CDR3 reads CAWSATATNEKLFF. The CDR3 DNA follows: TGTGCCTGGAGTGCGACAGCAACTAATGAAAAACTGTTTTTT. Drawing the rest from reference TRBV30 and TRBJ1-4, the complete variable domain is SQTIHQWPATLVQPVGSPLSLECTVEGTSNPNLYWYRQAAGRGLQLLFYSVGIGQISSEVPQNLSASRPQDRQFILSSKKLLLSDSGFYLCAWSATATNEKLFFGSGTQLSVL.

The V gene is TRBV6-6, the J gene TRBJ1-5, with 8 bases identical to TRBD1. Germline trimming cut 7 bases from V and 0 bases from J; bases unmatched to any gene: 8. The length of the CDR3 is 16 residues. The V gene's germline CDR1 is MNHNY and CDR2 SVGAGI (reference sequence). DNA for the CDR3: TGTGCCAGCACCAGCCGGACAGGGAATAGCAATCAGCCCCAGCATTTT. This encodes CASTSRTGNSNQPQHF.

The chain links TRBV7-2 to TRBJ1-1; D is unclear. Germline-derived CDR1 and CDR2 are SGHTA and FQGNSA. V was shortened by 5 bases and J by 1 base, with 11 bases between the two germline ends. The CDR3 length is 14 residues. The CDR3 bases are TGTGCCAGCAGCCCCGAAGTTGGGAACACTGAAGCTTTCTTT. Its translation: CASSPEVGNTEAFF.

The chain couples TRBV19 to TRBJ2-3; D gene unclear. Germline V gives CDR1 LNHDA, CDR2 SQIVND (reference sequence). V was trimmed by 6 bases and J by 0 bases, leaving 4 bases between them. This CDR3 region has 12 residues. This chain's CDR3 is CASRDSTDTQYF. The CDR3 DNA reads as TGTGCCAGTAGGGACAGCACAGATACGCAGTATTTT.

The chain has TRBV11-2 and TRBJ2-3; a weak D match, TRBD2 (6 bases). The CDR3 runs to 16 residues. Trimming took 1 base from V and 3 from J, leaving 14 bases between them. CDR1 and CDR2 (germline): SGHAT, FQNNGV. CDR3 sequence: CASSLVTGDVTDTQYF. The CDR3 DNA sequence: TGTGCCAGCAGCTTAGTGACGGGAGATGTTACAGATACGCAGTATTTT. Full variable domain (missing parts from reference TRBV11-2 and TRBJ2-3): EAGVAQSPRYKIIEKRQSVAFWCNPISGHATLYWYQQILGQGPKLLIQFQNNGVVDDSQLPKDRFSAERLKGVDSTLKIQPAKLEDSAVYLCASSLVTGDVTDTQYFGPGTRLTVL.

V usage is TRBV7-9 and J usage is TRBJ2-1, with 9 bases identical to TRBD2. Trimming removed 3 bases from V and 7 bases from J; junction bases left unmatched: 7. The CDR3 runs 15 residues. Per germline, CDR1 SEHNR and CDR2 FQNEAQ (reference sequence). CDR3 sequence reads: CASSFRRGGLNEQFF. The CDR3 nucleotides read TGTGCCAGCAGCTTTCGGCGGGGGGGTTTAAATGAGCAGTTCTTC. Together with reference TRBV7-9 and TRBJ2-1, the CDR3 gives the full variable domain: DTGVSQNPRHKITKRGQNVTFRCDPISEHNRLYWYRQTLGQGPEFLTYFQNEAQLEKSRLLSDRFSAERPKGSFSTLEIQRTEQGDSAMYLCASSFRRGGLNEQFFGPGTRLTVL.

The rearrangement joins TRBV12-3 or TRBV12-4 to TRBJ1-5; D unclear. The V end was cut by 5 bases, the J end by 12 bases, with 11 bases between. The CDR3 spans 11 residues. The CDR3 nucleotides are TGTGCCAGCAGTCCCGGGAGATACCAGCATTTT. Translating it yields CASSPGRYQHF.

The V and J genes are TRBV20-1 and TRBJ2-3, with no clear D. The germline gives CDR1 DFQATT, CDR2 SNEGSKA (reference sequence). The CDR3 spans 11 residues. The V gene lost 5 bases and the J gene lost 4 bases, with 7 bases spanning the gap. Here the CDR3 DNA reads TGCAGTGCTCCCCGTCCAGATACGCAGTATTTT. This encodes CSAPRPDTQYF.

The chain recombines TRBV6-5 with TRBJ1-1, with D perhaps TRBD1 (6 bases). The CDR3 loop spans 13 amino acids. V was trimmed by 7 bases and J by 5 bases, leaving 14 bases between them. Germline values: CDR1 MNHEY, CDR2 SVGAGI. The CDR3 sequence: CASTNRARTEAFF. The CDR3 DNA is TGTGCCAGCACCAACAGGGCGCGGACTGAAGCTTTCTTT.

This chain links TRBV12-5 with TRBJ2-7; D is unclear. Germline V lookup: CDR1 LGHNT, CDR2 FRNRAP. V dropped 3 bases and J dropped 2 bases, with 8 bases sitting between them. The CDR3 is 13 amino acids. This CDR3 reads CASGFGKTYEQYF. The CDR3 region has the DNA TGTGCTAGTGGTTTCGGAAAAACCTACGAGCAGTACTTC.

This clone was found a few times. This chain links TRBV9 with TRBJ2-3; D gene unclear. Germline assignment: CDR1 SGDLS and CDR2 YYNGEE. Trimming left V 0 bases short and J 3 bases short, with 2 bases between. The CDR3 spans 12 residues. The CDR3 reads CASSVVTDTQYF. Written as DNA, the CDR3 is TGTGCCAGCAGCGTAGTTACAGATACGCAGTATTTT.

This clone was detected only once. This rearrangement joins TRBV9 to TRBJ2-1; 14 bases are a match to TRBD2. The trim removed 3 bases at V and 8 bases at J, leaving 7 bases unmatched. Germline V CDR1 and CDR2: SGDLS, YYNGEE. CDR3 size: 16 residues. The CDR3 loop is CASSATGTSGSYEQFF. CDR3 DNA sequence: TGTGCCAGCAGCGCTACCGGGACTAGCGGGAGTTATGAGCAGTTCTTC.

The chain links TRBV5-1 to TRBJ1-1, with TRBD1 identical over 7 bases. Per the germline V gene, CDR1 is SGHRS and CDR2 is YFSETQ. The CDR3 totals 16 residues. The ends lost 4 bases at V and 1 base at J; junction bases unmatched: 10. CDR3 residues: CASSRTGQDTNTEAFF. CDR3 coding DNA: TGCGCCAGCAGCCGGACCGGACAGGATACGAACACTGAAGCTTTCTTT.

The chain couples TRBV28 to TRBJ1-1; D unclear. CDR1 is MDHEN, CDR2 SYDVKM, per germline. This CDR3 is built from 17 residues. Deletions cut 6 bases from V and 0 bases from J, with 20 bases between. CDR3 DNA sequence: TGTGCCAGCAGACTCCGATCAGAGCTACGATTGAACACTGAAGCTTTCTTT. Protein product: CASRLRSELRLNTEAFF.

This clone has more than one count but fewer than ten. Different DNA sequences within this sample yield the same CDR3. The rearrangement joins TRBV15 to TRBJ1-5; D is ambiguous. The germline V and J ends were trimmed by 0 bases and 3 bases, with 9 bases remaining between them. CDR3 size: 15 residues. Germline loops: CDR1 LNHNV, CDR2 YYDKDF (reference sequence). CDR3 nucleotides: TGTGCCACCAGCAGAGATAAAGGGCTCAATCAGCCCCAGCATTTT. As protein: CATSRDKGLNQPQHF.